The 21 T cell receptor beta chains below all came from one sample that was sequenced in a study of CD8 T cells in Susac syndrome. A quantity of about 0.45 to 1 ug RNA underwent reverse transcription using random hexamers. TCRdb analysed the immunoSEQ multiplex PCR reads with MiXCR anew, one entry per CDR3 protein. Among 200,000 to 250,000 distinct CDR3 sequences listed, less than 95% were seen once. Source material: CD4+ T cells from PBMCs. Receptors originate from a human donor with Susac syndrome.

The chain combines TRBV2 with TRBJ1-2; D might be TRBD1 (5 bases). Trimming left V 9 bases short and J 4 bases short, with 15 bases between. Germline lookup yields CDR1 SNHLY and CDR2 FYNNEI. The CDR3 totals 13 residues. CDR3 in amino acids: CARDGATGYGYTF. The CDR3 DNA reads TGTGCCAGGGACGGTGCCACAGGCTATGGCTACACCTTC.

The chain joins TRBV18 to TRBJ2-1; tentatively, D is TRBD1 or TRBD2 (5 bases each). Trimming shortened V by 4 bases and J by 5 bases, and 15 bases separated the two germline ends. Germline V gene lookup returns CDR1 KGHSH and CDR2 LQKENI. This CDR3 contains 15 residues. This CDR3 is CASSRVQGPDNEQFF. DNA of the CDR3: TGTGCCAGCTCACGTGTTCAGGGACCCGACAATGAGCAGTTCTTC.

In its sample, this clonotype was seen once. The rearrangement links TRBV12-3 or TRBV12-4 to TRBJ1-1; the D gene is possibly TRBD1 (5 bases). The germline V and J ends were trimmed by 3 bases and 4 bases, with 15 bases remaining between them. The CDR3 runs to 15 residues. The CDR3 is CASSLWGEWGTEAFF. CDR3 nucleotide sequence: TGTGCCAGCAGTTTGTGGGGGGAATGGGGCACTGAAGCTTTCTTT.

This chain uses TRBV20-1 with TRBJ1-6; 9 nucleotides agree with TRBD1. V trimming: 2 bases; J trimming: 0 bases; junction bases outside the gene matches: 5. This CDR3 is 17 amino acids long. The germline V gene has CDR1 DFQATT and CDR2 SNEGSKA (reference sequence). The DNA for the CDR3 is TGCAGTGCTAGAAAGGGACAGGGTGACTCCTATAATTCACCCCTCCACTTT. It yields the protein CSARKGQGDSYNSPLHF.

V gene TRBV29-1 combines with J gene TRBJ1-2, with a weak D call TRBD1 (6 bases). CDR1 is SQVTM, CDR2 ANQGSEA, per germline. V lost 0 bases and J lost 3, with 11 bases in between. The CDR3 length is 14 residues. The CDR3 region is CSVEEGGAYYGYTF. CDR3 nucleotide sequence: TGCAGCGTTGAAGAGGGGGGGGCGTACTATGGCTACACCTTC.

The chain joins TRBV20-1 to TRBJ2-7; 10 nucleotides line up with TRBD1. The germline V gene has CDR1 DFQATT and CDR2 SNEGSKA (reference sequence). Losses at the gene ends were 4 bases for V and 5 bases for J; bases not matched to a gene: 8. CDR3 length: 14 residues. DNA of the CDR3: TGCAGTGCTATATCGGAGACAGGGGGCAACGAGCAGTACTTC. It codes for CSAISETGGNEQYF.

The chain couples TRBV19 to TRBJ1-4, with D perhaps TRBD1 (5 bases). The CDR3 sequence is 13 residues long. The germline V and J ends were trimmed by 5 bases and 8 bases, with 12 bases remaining between them. Germline CDR1 reads LNHDA; CDR2 reads SQIVND (reference sequence). The CDR3 nucleotides read TGTGCCAGTAGTGAGCAGGGAGACGAAAAACTGTTTTTT. Encoded protein: CASSEQGDEKLFF.

The genes are TRBV7-9 and TRBJ1-4; 10 nucleotides match TRBD1. The germline V gene encodes CDR1 SEHNR and CDR2 FQNEAQ (reference sequence). The CDR3 loop spans 19 amino acids. Germline trimming cut 5 bases from V and 8 bases from J; bases unmatched to any gene: 20. In nucleotides, the CDR3 is TGTGCCAGCAGCCAGGGGGATTGGGGACAGGGGTCCGTTCCGGAAAAACTGTTTTTT. This gives the protein CASSQGDWGQGSVPEKLFF.

V usage is TRBV30 and J usage is TRBJ2-7; D is tentatively TRBD1 or TRBD2 (5 bases each). CDR3 length: 14 amino acids. Germline V gene lookup returns CDR1 GTSNPN and CDR2 SVGIG (reference sequence). V dropped 6 bases and J dropped 0 bases, with 15 bases sitting between them. CDR3 in amino acids: CACLGTVSSYEQYF. As DNA, the CDR3 is TGTGCCTGCTTAGGGACGGTAAGCTCCTACGAGCAGTACTTC. The variable domain in full, with the rest retrieved from reference TRBV30 and TRBJ2-7, is SQTIHQWPATLVQPVGSPLSLECTVEGTSNPNLYWYRQAAGRGLQLLFYSVGIGQISSEVPQNLSASRPQDRQFILSSKKLLLSDSGFYLCACLGTVSSYEQYFGPGTRLTVT.

The chain recombines TRBV28 with TRBJ1-2; perhaps TRBD1 as D (5 bases). The CDR3 is 13 amino acids. Germline lookup yields CDR1 MDHEN and CDR2 SYDVKM. The V end lost 2 bases, the J end lost 8 bases, and 12 bases lay between the germline ends. CDR3 coding DNA: TGTGCCAGCAGTTTAATGACAGCCTTAGGCTACACCTTC. Its translation is CASSLMTALGYTF.

The rearrangement uses TRBV20-1 and TRBJ2-5, with D hard to call. The V and J ends lost 6 bases and 3 bases respectively, with 23 bases between them. CDR1 is DFQATT, CDR2 SNEGSKA, per germline (reference sequence). This CDR3 is built from 16 residues. Here the CDR3 DNA reads TGCAGTGCCTCCGGCCTAAGAACGGTCCGGGAAGAGACCCAGTACTTC. Its protein is CSASGLRTVREETQYF.

The chain couples TRBV12-5 to TRBJ2-1; the match to TRBD1 covers 7 bases. The CDR3 extends over 16 amino acids. The trim removed 5 bases at V and 0 bases at J, leaving 7 bases unmatched. Germline V gives CDR1 LGHNT, CDR2 FRNRAP. In DNA, the CDR3 is TGTGCTAGTGGTGCCGCCCGGGACAGCTCCTACAATGAGCAGTTCTTC. Its protein product is CASGAARDSSYNEQFF.

This chain links TRBV6-2 or TRBV6-3 with TRBJ2-5; D unclear. V was pared by 4 bases and J by 1 base, with 10 bases between. Germline CDR1 reads MNHEY; CDR2 reads SVGEGT. The CDR3 loop spans 14 amino acids. The CDR3 region is CASSSLRTQETQYF. For the CDR3, the DNA is TGTGCCAGCAGTTCCCTCCGGACCCAAGAGACCCAGTACTTC.

This chain joins TRBV6-2 or TRBV6-3 and TRBJ2-2; D remains unclear. V lost 10 bases and J lost 3, with 12 bases in between. This CDR3 has 13 amino acids. Germline loops: CDR1 MNHEY, CDR2 SVGEGT. This CDR3 is CATNLLHTGELFF. CDR3 coding DNA: TGTGCCACCAACCTTTTACACACCGGGGAGCTGTTTTTT.

The chain employs TRBV5-1 and TRBJ1-2; 7 nucleotides match TRBD1. CDR1 and CDR2 (germline): SGHRS, YFSETQ. CDR3 length equals 14 residues. V was clipped by 4 bases and J by 3 bases; unmatched bases: 6. CDR3 coding DNA: TGCGCCAGCAGCGCGGCAACAGGGGACTATGGCTACACCTTC. It specifies CASSAATGDYGYTF.

The chain recombines TRBV20-1 with TRBJ1-2, with D perhaps TRBD1 (6 bases). From germline, CDR1 is DFQATT and CDR2 SNEGSKA (reference sequence). The CDR3 runs to 13 residues. Deletions cut 2 bases from V and 4 bases from J, with 11 bases between. Here the CDR3 reads CSARPGQIYGYTF. The CDR3 DNA reads TGCAGTGCTAGACCTGGACAGATCTATGGCTACACCTTC.

The CDR3 DNA is TGTGCCACCAGTAAGCGTGACAGGAGCACAGATACGCAGTATTTT. Protein: CATSKRDRSTDTQYF. V gene TRBV24-1 combines with J gene TRBJ2-3, with D possibly TRBD1 on 6 matching bases. This CDR3 is built from 15 residues. Per germline, CDR1 KGHDR and CDR2 SFDVKD. The V gene lost 6 bases and the J gene lost 0 bases, with 12 bases spanning the gap.

A single count supports this clonotype. J is TRBJ2-5 and V is TRBV9; 9 bases agree with TRBD1. V shed 3 bases, J shed 3 bases, and the junction held 3 bases outside the gene matches. Looked up from germline, CDR1 is SGDLS and CDR2 is YYNGEE. The CDR3 is 14 residues long. The CDR3 DNA sequence: TGTGCCAGCAGCGAGACAGGGGGGGAAGAGACCCAGTACTTC. Amino acids: CASSETGGEETQYF.

Only one count was recorded for this clonotype. The chain couples TRBV27 to TRBJ1-5; D not resolved. Germline CDR1 and CDR2: MNHEY and SMNVEV (reference sequence). Between the trimmed V and J ends, which lost 3 bases and 8 bases, there was a span of 14 bases. The CDR3 covers 14 residues. The CDR3 loop is CASSFASEREPQHF. The DNA for the CDR3 is TGTGCCAGCAGTTTCGCATCGGAAAGGGAGCCCCAGCATTTT.

The rearrangement links TRBV5-1 to TRBJ2-5; D is undetermined. Germline loops: CDR1 SGHRS, CDR2 YFSETQ. V lost 0 bases, J lost 6 bases, and 15 bases lay in between. There are 15 residues in the CDR3. CDR3 DNA: TGCGCCAGCAGCTTGGCTCATGCCTTGGTACAGACCCAGTACTTC. Its protein product is CASSLAHALVQTQYF.

The chain joins TRBV20-1 to TRBJ2-7; 9 bases fit TRBD2. Germline trimming cut 0 bases from V and 0 bases from J; bases unmatched to any gene: 3. The CDR3 extends over 15 amino acids. Germline CDR1 DFQATT, CDR2 SNEGSKA (reference sequence). In DNA form, the CDR3 reads TGCAGTGCTAGAGAGAGCGGGGGGAACTCCTACGAGCAGTACTTC. It is translated as CSARESGGNSYEQYF.